This entry is about one TCR beta chain. What it binds is not known. This specimen belongs to a study of long-term antiretroviral therapy in people with HIV. V was clipped by 1 base and J by 1 base, with 9 bases between them. The germline gives CDR1 SGHAT, CDR2 FQNNGV. There are 15 residues in the CDR3. Study-level results: No data were available on ART adherence, viral resistance or therapy changes. An increase in diversity followed ART, yet levels stayed below transplant donor controls. Repertoires from HIV showed CDR3 length ranges narrower than those of controls.

Researchers report immunoSEQ v3.0 was run at survey level. Sequencing used immunoSEQ multiplex PCR; TCRdb keeps in-frame clones, though not all of them. The sample lists about 24,000 clones; 90% to 95% were seen once. The chain couples TRBV11-2 to TRBJ2-3; no definite D call. This clonotype was sampled from a woman aged 45-65 years with HIV. The input for sequencing was unsorted PBMCs, taken almost 5 years after starting antiretroviral therapy. The DNA for the CDR3 is TGTGCCAGCAGCTTAGTACTTTCGGGCACAGATACGCAGTATTTT. Translating it yields CASSLVLSGTDTQYF.